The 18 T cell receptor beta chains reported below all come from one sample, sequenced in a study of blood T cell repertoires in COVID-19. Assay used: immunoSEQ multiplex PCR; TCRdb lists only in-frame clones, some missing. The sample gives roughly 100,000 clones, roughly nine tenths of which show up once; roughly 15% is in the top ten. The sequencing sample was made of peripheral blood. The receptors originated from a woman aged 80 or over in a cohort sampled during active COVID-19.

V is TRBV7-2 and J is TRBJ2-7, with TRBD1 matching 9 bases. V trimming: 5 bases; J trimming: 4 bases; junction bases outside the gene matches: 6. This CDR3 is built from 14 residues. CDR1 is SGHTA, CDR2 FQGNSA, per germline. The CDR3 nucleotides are TGTGCCAGCAGCCTCCGACAGGGGGGATACGAGCAGTACTTC. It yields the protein CASSLRQGGYEQYF.

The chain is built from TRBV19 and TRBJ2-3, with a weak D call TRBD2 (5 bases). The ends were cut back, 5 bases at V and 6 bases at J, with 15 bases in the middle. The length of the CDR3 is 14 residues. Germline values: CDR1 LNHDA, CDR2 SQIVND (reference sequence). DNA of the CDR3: TGTGCCAGTAGTTTCGAGGGCCGAGGGGATACGCAGTATTTT. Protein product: CASSFEGRGDTQYF.

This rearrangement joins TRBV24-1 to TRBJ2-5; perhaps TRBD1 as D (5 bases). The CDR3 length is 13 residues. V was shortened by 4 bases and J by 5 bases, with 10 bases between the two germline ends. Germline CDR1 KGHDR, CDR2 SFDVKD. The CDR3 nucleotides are TGTGCCACCAGTGAGGGCAGGGTCGAGACCCAGTACTTC. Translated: CATSEGRVETQYF.

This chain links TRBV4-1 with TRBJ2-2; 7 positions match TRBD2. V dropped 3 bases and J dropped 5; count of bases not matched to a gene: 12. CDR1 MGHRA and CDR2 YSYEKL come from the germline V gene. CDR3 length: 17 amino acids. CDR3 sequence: CASSQEGGGRGTGELFF. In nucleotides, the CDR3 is TGCGCCAGCAGCCAGGAGGGAGGCGGGAGAGGGACCGGGGAGCTGTTTTTT.

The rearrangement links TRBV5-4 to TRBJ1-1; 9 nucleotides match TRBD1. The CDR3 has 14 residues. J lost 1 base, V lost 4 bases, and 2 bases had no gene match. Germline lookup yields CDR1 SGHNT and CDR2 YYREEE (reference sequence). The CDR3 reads CASSLDRGNTEAFF. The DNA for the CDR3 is TGTGCCAGCAGCCTGGACAGGGGGAACACTGAAGCTTTCTTT.

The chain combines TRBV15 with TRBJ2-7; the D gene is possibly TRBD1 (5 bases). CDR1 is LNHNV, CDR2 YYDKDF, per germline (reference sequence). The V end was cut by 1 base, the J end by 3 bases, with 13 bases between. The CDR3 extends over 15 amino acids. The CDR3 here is CATSRVGDAIYEQYF. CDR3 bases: TGTGCCACCAGCAGAGTAGGGGATGCTATCTACGAGCAGTACTTC.

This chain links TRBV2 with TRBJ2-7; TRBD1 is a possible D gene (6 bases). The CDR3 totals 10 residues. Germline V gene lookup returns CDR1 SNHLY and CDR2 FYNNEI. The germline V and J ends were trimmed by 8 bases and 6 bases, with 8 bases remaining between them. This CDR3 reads CASQGGEQYF. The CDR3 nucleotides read TGTGCCAGCCAAGGGGGCGAGCAGTACTTC.

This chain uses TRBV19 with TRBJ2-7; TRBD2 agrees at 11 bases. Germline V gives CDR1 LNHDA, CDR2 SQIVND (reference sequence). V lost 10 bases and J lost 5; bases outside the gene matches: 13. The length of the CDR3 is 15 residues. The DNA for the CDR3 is TGTGCCACCAAGGGAATTACTAGCGGGAGTAACGAGCAGTACTTC. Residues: CATKGITSGSNEQYF.

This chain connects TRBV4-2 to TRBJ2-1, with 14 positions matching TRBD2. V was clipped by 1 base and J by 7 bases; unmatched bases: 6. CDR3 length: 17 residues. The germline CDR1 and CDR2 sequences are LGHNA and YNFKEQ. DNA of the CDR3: TGTGCCAGCAGCCAAGCAAGTTGGACTAGCGGGGGGAATGAGCAGTTCTTC. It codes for CASSQASWTSGGNEQFF.

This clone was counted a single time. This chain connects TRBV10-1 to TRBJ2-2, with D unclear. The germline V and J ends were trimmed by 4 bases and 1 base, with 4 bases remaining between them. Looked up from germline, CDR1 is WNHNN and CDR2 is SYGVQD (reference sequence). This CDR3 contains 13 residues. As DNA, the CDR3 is TGCGCCAGCAGTGGAGGGAACACCGGGGAGCTGTTTTTT. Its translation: CASSGGNTGELFF.

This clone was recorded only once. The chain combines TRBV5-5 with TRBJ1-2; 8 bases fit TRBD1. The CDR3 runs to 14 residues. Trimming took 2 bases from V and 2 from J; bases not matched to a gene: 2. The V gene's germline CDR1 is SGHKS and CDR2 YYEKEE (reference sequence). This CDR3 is CASSFGQGNYGYTF. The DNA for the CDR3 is TGTGCCAGCAGCTTTGGACAGGGCAACTATGGCTACACCTTC.

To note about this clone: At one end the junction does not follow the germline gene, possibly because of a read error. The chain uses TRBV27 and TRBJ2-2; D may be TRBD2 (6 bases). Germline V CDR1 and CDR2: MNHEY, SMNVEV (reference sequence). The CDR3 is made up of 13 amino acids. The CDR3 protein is CASSTPQVGEVVF. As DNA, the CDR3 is TGTGCCAGCAGTACCCCCCAGGTTGGGGAGGTGGTTTTT.

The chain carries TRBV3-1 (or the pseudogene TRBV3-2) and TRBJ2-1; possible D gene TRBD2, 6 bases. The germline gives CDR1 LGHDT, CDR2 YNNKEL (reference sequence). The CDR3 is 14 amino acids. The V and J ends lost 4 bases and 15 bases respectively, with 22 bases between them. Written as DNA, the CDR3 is TGTGCCAGCAGCCGATCAGGGACTGGGGCGGAAGGGTTCTTC. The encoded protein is CASSRSGTGAEGFF.

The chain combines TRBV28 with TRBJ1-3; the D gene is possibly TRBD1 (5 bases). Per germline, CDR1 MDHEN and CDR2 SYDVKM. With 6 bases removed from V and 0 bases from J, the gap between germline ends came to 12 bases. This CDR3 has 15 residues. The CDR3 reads CASRTATSSGNTIYF. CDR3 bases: TGTGCCAGCAGGACAGCTACTTCCTCTGGAAACACCATATATTTT. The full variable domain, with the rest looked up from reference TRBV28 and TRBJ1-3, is DVKVTQSSRYLVKRTGEKVFLECVQDMDHENMFWYRQDPGLGLRLIYFSYDVKMKEKGDIPEGYSVSREKKERFSLILESASTNQTSMYLCASRTATSSGNTIYFGEGSWLTVV.

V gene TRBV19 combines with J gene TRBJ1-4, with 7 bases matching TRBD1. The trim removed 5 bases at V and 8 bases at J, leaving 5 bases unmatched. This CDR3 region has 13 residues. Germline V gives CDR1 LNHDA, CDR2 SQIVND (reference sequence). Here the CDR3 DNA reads TGTGCCAGTAGTGCCCCACAGGGGGAAAAACTGTTTTTT. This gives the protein CASSAPQGEKLFF. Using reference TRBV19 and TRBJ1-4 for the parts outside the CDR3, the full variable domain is DGGITQSPKYLFRKEGQNVTLSCEQNLNHDAMYWYRQDPGQGLRLIYYSQIVNDFQKGDIAEGYSVSREKKESFPLTVTSAQKNPTAFYLCASSAPQGEKLFFGSGTQLSVL.

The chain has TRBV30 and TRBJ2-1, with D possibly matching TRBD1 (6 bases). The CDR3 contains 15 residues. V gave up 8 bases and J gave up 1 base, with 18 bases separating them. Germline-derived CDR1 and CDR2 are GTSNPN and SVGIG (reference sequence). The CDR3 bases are TGTGCCGGGAACCACGCAGGGGAATCCTACAATGAGCAGTTCTTC. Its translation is CAGNHAGESYNEQFF.

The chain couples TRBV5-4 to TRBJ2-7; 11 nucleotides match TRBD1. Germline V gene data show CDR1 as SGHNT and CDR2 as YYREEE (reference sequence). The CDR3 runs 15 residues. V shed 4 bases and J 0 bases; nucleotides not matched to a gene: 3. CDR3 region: CASSQGQGDSYEQYF. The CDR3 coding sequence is TGTGCCAGCAGCCAGGGACAGGGGGACTCCTACGAGCAGTACTTC.

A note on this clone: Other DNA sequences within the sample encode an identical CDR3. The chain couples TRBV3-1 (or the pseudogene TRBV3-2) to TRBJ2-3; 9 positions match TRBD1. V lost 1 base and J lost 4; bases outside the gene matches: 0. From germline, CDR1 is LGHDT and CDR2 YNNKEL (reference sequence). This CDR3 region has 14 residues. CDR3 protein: CASSQGQGADTQYF. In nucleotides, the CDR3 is TGTGCCAGCAGCCAAGGACAGGGGGCAGATACGCAGTATTTT.